Described below is a single TCR beta chain sequence and its context. Its target is not known. Via MiXCR, TCRdb re-called the reads, giving one row per CDR3 protein. The sample has around 290,000 distinct CDR3 sequences; 25% are singletons. The data derive from a study of T cell repertoires in cytomegalovirus infection. Study observations and caveats: Carriers of CMV plus the relevant HLA were identified by cumulative public TCR beta family frequency. In two of eight donors, the top clonotype was HLA-C-restricted CMV-specific.

The V gene lost 3 bases and the J gene lost 6 bases, with 11 bases spanning the gap. The CDR3 loop spans 13 amino acids. Germline CDR1 is LNHDA and CDR2 is SQIVND (reference sequence). This sequence joins TRBV19 and TRBJ1-2; no reliable D call. The clonotype originates from a human donor in good health (CMV status not recorded). Some clones in this sample may be carry-over from other donors' samples. The sequenced sample was PBMCs. The CDR3 here is CASSMRSRDGYTF. The CDR3 DNA reads TGTGCCAGTAGTATGAGGAGCCGTGATGGCTACACCTTC.